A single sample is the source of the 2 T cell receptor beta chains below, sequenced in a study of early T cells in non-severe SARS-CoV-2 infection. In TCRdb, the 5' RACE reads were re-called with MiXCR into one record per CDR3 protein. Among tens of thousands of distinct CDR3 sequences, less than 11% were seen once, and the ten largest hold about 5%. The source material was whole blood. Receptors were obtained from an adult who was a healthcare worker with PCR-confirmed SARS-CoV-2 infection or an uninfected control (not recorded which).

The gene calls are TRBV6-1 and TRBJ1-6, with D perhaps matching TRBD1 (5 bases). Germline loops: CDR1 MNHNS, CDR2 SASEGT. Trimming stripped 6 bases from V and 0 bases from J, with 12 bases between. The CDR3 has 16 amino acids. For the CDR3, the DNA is TGTGCCAGCAGGCAGGGCAGAAACTCCTATAATTCACCCCTCCACTTT. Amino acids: CASRQGRNSYNSPLHF.

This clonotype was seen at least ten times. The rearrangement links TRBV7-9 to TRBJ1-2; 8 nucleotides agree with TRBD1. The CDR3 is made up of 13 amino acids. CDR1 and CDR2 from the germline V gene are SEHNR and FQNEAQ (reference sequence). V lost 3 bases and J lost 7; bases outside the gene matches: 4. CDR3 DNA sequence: TGTGCCAGCAGCTTCGGACAGGGTTCTGGCTACACCTTC. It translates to CASSFGQGSGYTF.